This TCR beta chain was captured by sequencing in a study of cytomegalovirus exposure and HLA in healthy donors. Study results and limitations: As a later analysis revealed, the rate of TCR association differed by HLA locus, with DRB1 most and HLA-C fewest. In a later analysis, at a false discovery rate of 0.05, approximately 18,000 TCR beta sequences were associated with HLA alleles.

Germline-derived CDR1 and CDR2 are SEHNR and FQNEAQ (reference sequence). V shed 5 bases and J shed 1 base, with 24 bases lying between them. This CDR3 contains 19 residues. Researchers ran the PCR with 60 Vbeta and 13 Jbeta primers. The method was immunoSEQ multiplex PCR; TCRdb's version includes in-frame clones alone and lacks a portion of them. The sample lists roughly 200,000 clones, roughly 73% occurring once. These donors counted as nominally healthy when sampled, but unrecorded immune exposures were likely. This clone appeared once. Its antigen is as yet unknown. Sequences were obtained from PBMCs. This sequence was found in a woman between 25 and 40 years old in good health and CMV-seronegative. The chain couples TRBV7-9 to TRBJ1-5; D not resolved. This CDR3 is CASSHTGNRADLSNQPQHF. CDR3 nucleotide sequence: TGTGCCAGCAGCCACACCGGGAATAGGGCAGACTTAAGCAATCAGCCCCAGCATTTT.